This T cell receptor (beta chain) was recovered during a study of cytomegalovirus exposure and HLA in healthy donors. Findings and caveats of the study: According to an earlier analysis, most TCR beta V segments yielded productive rearrangements about 87% or about 30% of the time. Cytomegalovirus-associated status was assigned to 150 to 200 TCR beta chains. A link between a missense DCLRE1C variant and TCR beta V- and J-gene trimming emerged from a later analysis. V segments that were indistinguishable, TRBV6-2 and TRBV6-3 among them, were omitted from analysis.

Concerning this clone: Its specificity is not known.

The germline CDR1 and CDR2 sequences are SGHAT and FQNNGV. This CDR3 contains 17 residues. The trim removed 5 bases at V and 6 bases at J, leaving 9 bases unmatched. The primer mix had 60 Vbeta and 13 Jbeta primers. Clones were sequenced by immunoSEQ multiplex PCR, and TCRdb holds only the in-frame ones, with some missing. Of 120,000 to 150,000 clones listed, 75% to 80% were seen once; the top ten hold roughly 0.7%. The chain is built from TRBV11-2 and TRBJ2-1, with 14 bases that match TRBD2. Sequences were obtained from PBMCs. The receptor comes from a male donor in good health and CMV-seronegative. The CDR3 reads CASSPGTSGSPLNEQFF. The CDR3 DNA sequence: TGTGCCAGCAGCCCTGGGACTAGCGGGAGTCCTCTCAATGAGCAGTTCTTC.